These 13 T cell receptor beta chains share one sample of origin, sequenced in a study of control samples from healthy donors and cancer patients. Produced via immunoSEQ multiplex PCR; TCRdb's table is partial and in-frame only. The sample includes 90,000 to 130,000 clones, approximately 80% of them seen just once. What was sequenced was blood. The source of these receptors is a man younger than 35 in good health.

The chain couples TRBV14 to TRBJ2-2, with D perhaps matching TRBD2 (5 bases). CDR1 and CDR2 (germline): SGHDN, FVKESK. The CDR3 sequence is 15 residues long. The V gene lost 4 bases and the J gene lost 2 bases, with 11 bases spanning the gap. Here the CDR3 reads CASSPWTANTGELFF. CDR3 DNA sequence: TGTGCCAGCAGCCCGTGGACTGCTAACACCGGGGAGCTGTTTTTT. Using reference TRBV14 and TRBJ2-2 for the parts outside the CDR3, the full variable domain is EAGVTQFPSHSVIEKGQTVTLRCDPISGHDNLYWYRRVMGKEIKFLLHFVKESKQDESGMPNNRFLAERTGGTYSTLKVQPAELEDSGVYFCASSPWTANTGELFFGEGSRLTVL.

This chain connects TRBV2 to TRBJ1-6, with D hard to call. V shed 2 bases and J shed 8 bases, with 1 base lying between them. CDR1 is SNHLY and CDR2 is FYNNEI in the germline V gene. CDR3 length: 11 residues. DNA for the CDR3: TGTGCCAGCAGTGAATATTCACCCCTCCACTTT. It translates to CASSEYSPLHF.

The genes are TRBV9 and TRBJ1-1; tentatively, D is TRBD1 (5 bases). CDR3 size: 13 residues. The germline gives CDR1 SGDLS, CDR2 YYNGEE. Trimming left V 4 bases short and J 6 bases short, with 13 bases between. CDR3 sequence (DNA): TGTGCCAGCAGCTTGGGGGAGAGATCTGAAGCTTTCTTT. Translating it yields CASSLGERSEAFF.

The table lists this clone with a count of one. This rearrangement joins TRBV27 to TRBJ1-2; D unclear. The CDR3 consists of 14 residues. CDR1 is MNHEY, CDR2 SMNVEV, per germline (reference sequence). Between the trimmed V and J ends, which lost 3 bases and 6 bases, there was a span of 14 bases. The CDR3 reads CASSFGKIGNGYTF. In nucleotides, the CDR3 is TGTGCCAGCAGTTTCGGAAAGATCGGGAATGGCTACACCTTC.

V is TRBV30 and J is TRBJ1-1; TRBD1 is a possible D gene (5 bases). Germline values: CDR1 GTSNPN, CDR2 SVGIG (reference sequence). V lost 2 bases, J lost 7 bases, and 20 bases lay in between. This CDR3 has 15 residues. The CDR3 nucleotides read TGTGCCTGGAGTTATTATCAGGACGGACAAATTGAAGCTTTCTTT. Translating gives CAWSYYQDGQIEAFF. Filled out from reference TRBV30 and TRBJ1-1, the complete variable domain reads SQTIHQWPATLVQPVGSPLSLECTVEGTSNPNLYWYRQAAGRGLQLLFYSVGIGQISSEVPQNLSASRPQDRQFILSSKKLLLSDSGFYLCAWSYYQDGQIEAFFGQGTRLTVV.

This chain connects TRBV7-9 to TRBJ2-1; 8 bases match TRBD1. CDR1 SEHNR and CDR2 FQNEAQ come from the germline V gene (reference sequence). V lost 2 bases to trimming and J lost 4 bases; unmatched junction nucleotides: 13. The CDR3 is 18 amino acids. The CDR3 DNA follows: TGTGCCAGCAGCTTACAGGGGGCCATCCTTCCAAAATACAATGAGCAGTTCTTC. Its protein product is CASSLQGAILPKYNEQFF. The full variable domain, completed using reference TRBV7-9 and TRBJ2-1, is DTGVSQNPRHKITKRGQNVTFRCDPISEHNRLYWYRQTLGQGPEFLTYFQNEAQLEKSRLLSDRFSAERPKGSFSTLEIQRTEQGDSAMYLCASSLQGAILPKYNEQFFGPGTRLTVL.

This clone was recorded only once. DNA for the CDR3: TGTGCCAGCAGTGACACCGCTCCGGGGGGCGTCGTGACAGATACGCAGTATTTT. Protein product: CASSDTAPGGVVTDTQYF. The gene calls are TRBV25-1 and TRBJ2-3; D might be TRBD2 (7 bases). In germline, CDR1 is MGHDK, CDR2 SYGVNS. The CDR3 covers 18 residues. With 3 bases removed from V and 3 bases from J, the gap between germline ends came to 22 bases.

The chain is built from TRBV27 and TRBJ2-1, with 10 bases matching TRBD2. Per the germline V gene, CDR1 is MNHEY and CDR2 is SMNVEV (reference sequence). Trimming took 5 bases from V and 6 from J; bases not matched to a gene: 7. CDR3 length equals 15 residues. The DNA of the CDR3 is TGTGCCAGCAGTGGAGCGGGGGGGCTTTCCAATGAGCAGTTCTTC. Residues: CASSGAGGLSNEQFF.

The gene calls are TRBV9 and TRBJ1-1, with D possibly matching TRBD1 (6 bases). The V gene's germline CDR1 is SGDLS and CDR2 YYNGEE. Trimming took 0 bases from V and 0 from J, leaving 15 bases between them. CDR3 length: 17 residues. CDR3 nucleotides: TGTGCCAGCAGCGTAGGGTCCCCGGGACACCTGAACACTGAAGCTTTCTTT. It specifies CASSVGSPGHLNTEAFF.

V usage is TRBV28 and J usage is TRBJ1-5; D is perhaps TRBD1 (5 bases). The germline gives CDR1 MDHEN, CDR2 SYDVKM. V lost 2 bases and J lost 0, with 20 bases in between. The CDR3 runs to 19 residues. The CDR3 sequence: CASSLPLGVTVYSNQPQHF. CDR3 DNA sequence: TGTGCCAGCAGTTTACCCCTGGGGGTTACAGTTTATAGCAATCAGCCCCAGCATTTT. Supplemented by reference TRBV28 and TRBJ1-5, the full variable domain reads DVKVTQSSRYLVKRTGEKVFLECVQDMDHENMFWYRQDPGLGLRLIYFSYDVKMKEKGDIPEGYSVSREKKERFSLILESASTNQTSMYLCASSLPLGVTVYSNQPQHFGDGTRLSIL.

The chain carries TRBV5-6 and TRBJ1-5, with D unresolved. Germline V gives CDR1 SGHDT, CDR2 YYEEEE. The CDR3 is 12 residues long. V lost 7 bases, J lost 4 bases, and 9 bases lay in between. CDR3 sequence reads: CASSWWNQPQHF. DNA for the CDR3: TGTGCCAGCTCATGGTGGAATCAGCCCCAGCATTTT.

The rearrangement uses TRBV6-6 and TRBJ2-2, with no clear D. V was pared by 2 bases and J by 3 bases, with 4 bases between. Germline V gives CDR1 MNHNY, CDR2 SVGAGI (reference sequence). The CDR3 is 13 residues long. CDR3 protein: CASSYRDTGELFF. The CDR3 coding sequence is TGTGCCAGCAGTTACAGAGACACCGGGGAGCTGTTTTTT.

This clone was seen a handful of times. The chain is built from TRBV14 and TRBJ2-3; the D gene is possibly TRBD2 (6 bases). The germline V gene encodes CDR1 SGHDN and CDR2 FVKESK. The CDR3 extends over 16 amino acids. Trimming removed 0 bases at V and 2 bases at J, with 12 bases between. CDR3 sequence: CASSQDGGLFTDTQYF. The CDR3 DNA is TGTGCCAGCAGCCAAGACGGGGGACTTTTCACAGATACGCAGTATTTT.